The 9 T cell receptor beta chains below were found in one sample sequenced in a study of blood T cell repertoires in COVID-19. Here immunoSEQ multiplex PCR was the method, and the copy in TCRdb shows in-frame clones only, minus some. The sample consists of about 140,000 clones, over 70% of them appearing once. The sequenced sample consisted of peripheral blood. The receptors shown here come from a man between 60 and 75 years old with active or convalescent COVID-19.

The genes are TRBV6-5 and TRBJ2-2; 8 bases match TRBD2. The germline gives CDR1 MNHEY, CDR2 SVGAGI. There are 16 residues in the CDR3. V was clipped by 4 bases and J by 6 bases; unmatched bases: 10. The DNA for the CDR3 is TGTGCCAGCAGTTCACTCGGGAGGGGCGCCCCCGGGGAGCTGTTTTTT. Translating gives CASSSLGRGAPGELFF.

The CDR3 sequence is CASSLTHSGNTIYF. The CDR3 nucleotides read TGTGCCAGCAGTTTAACGCACTCCGGAAACACCATATATTTT. The V and J genes are TRBV28 and TRBJ1-3; unclear D gene. The germline V gene encodes CDR1 MDHEN and CDR2 SYDVKM. V was clipped by 2 bases and J by 4 bases, with 9 bases between them. The CDR3 sequence is 14 residues long.

This chain uses TRBV7-9 with TRBJ2-4; D may be TRBD2 (6 bases). This CDR3 is 14 amino acids long. Trimming took off 5 bases at V and 2 bases at J, with 10 bases between the two ends. Germline CDR1 and CDR2: SEHNR and FQNEAQ (reference sequence). The CDR3 loop is CASSDLASKNIQYF. The CDR3 DNA follows: TGTGCCAGCAGCGATCTAGCGTCCAAAAACATTCAGTACTTC.

The genes are TRBV19 and TRBJ2-7, with D perhaps matching TRBD1 (5 bases). Germline values: CDR1 LNHDA, CDR2 SQIVND (reference sequence). Trimming left V 2 bases short and J 2 bases short, with 13 bases between. This CDR3 comprises 15 residues. In nucleotides, the CDR3 is TGTGCCAGTAGTATATCACTCGGACAAGCCTACGAGCAGTACTTC. Translation: CASSISLGQAYEQYF.

The chain has TRBV24-1 and TRBJ1-3; D not resolved. The V end was cut by 10 bases, the J end by 0 bases, with 3 bases between. The CDR3 totals 11 residues. The germline gives CDR1 KGHDR, CDR2 SFDVKD. CDR3 residues: CATASGNTIYF. The CDR3 bases are TGTGCCACGGCCTCTGGAAACACCATATATTTT.

The chain links TRBV19 to TRBJ1-1; D remains ambiguous. Germline assignment: CDR1 LNHDA and CDR2 SQIVND (reference sequence). The CDR3 loop spans 14 amino acids. Trimming cost V 6 bases and J 0 bases, with 11 bases left between them. For the CDR3, the DNA is TGTGCCAGTAGCACACAAACACTGAACACTGAAGCTTTCTTT. It is translated as CASSTQTLNTEAFF.

This clone was observed a single time. This sequence joins TRBV4-3 and TRBJ2-7; 8 positions agree with TRBD1. This CDR3 is built from 14 residues. V dropped 2 bases and J dropped 6; count of bases not matched to a gene: 6. CDR1 and CDR2 from the germline V gene are LGHNA and YSLEER. The DNA of the CDR3 is TGCGCCAGCAGCCAAACAGGCACAGGGGGCGAGCAGTACTTC. Translated, it gives CASSQTGTGGEQYF.

The chain recombines TRBV10-3 with TRBJ2-7, with 7 nucleotides matching TRBD1. Germline values: CDR1 ENHRY, CDR2 SYGVKD. CDR3 size: 13 residues. J was trimmed by 0 bases and V by 8 bases; bases with no gene match: 4. The CDR3 reads CAIGGQDSYEQYF. The CDR3 region has the DNA TGTGCCATCGGCGGACAGGACTCCTACGAGCAGTACTTC.

V and J are TRBV19 and TRBJ1-4, with a tentative D call TRBD1 (6 bases). The CDR3 totals 16 residues. Germline CDR1 reads LNHDA; CDR2 reads SQIVND (reference sequence). V lost 6 bases, J lost 0 bases, and 14 bases lay in between. The CDR3 DNA follows: TGTGCCAGTAGACCCCGGGACACCACAACTAATGAAAAACTGTTTTTT. Its protein product is CASRPRDTTTNEKLFF.